This is a list of T cell receptor beta chains from one sample in a study of cytomegalovirus exposure and HLA in healthy donors. TCRdb's table, derived via immunoSEQ multiplex PCR, lists solely in-frame clones and lacks some. The sample consists of 150,000 to 200,000 clones, about four fifths of them appearing once. Sequencing input: PBMCs. The receptors were gathered from a female donor in good health and CMV-seronegative. Both conserved end residues are part of each CDR3. D genes are given only for firm matches. Expanded clones get a size class; other rows say once, few or many, or leave the size out.

size	D	V	J	CDR3	DNA
.	.	TRBV19	TRBJ1-1	CASRTAGGWTEAFF	TGTGCCAGTAGAACCGCCGGAGGGTGGACTGAAGCTTTCTTT
.	TRBD1	TRBV7-9	TRBJ2-2	CASRFSNLRGRLGTGELFF	TGTGCCAGCAGGTTCTCAAATCTCAGGGGGCGATTGGGCACCGGGGAGCTGTTTTTT
.	.	TRBV7-3	TRBJ2-1	CASSWSSSDEQFF	TGTGCCAGCAGCTGGAGTAGCAGCGATGAGCAGTTCTTC
.	TRBD1	TRBV15	TRBJ1-1	CATSRVPRGALTEAFF	TGTGCCACCAGCAGAGTGCCCAGGGGGGCGTTGACTGAAGCTTTCTTT
.	.	TRBV29-1	TRBJ1-1	CSVGNRQALETEAFF	TGCAGCGTTGGGAACCGACAGGCGTTAGAGACTGAAGCTTTCTTT
once	TRBD1	TRBV30	TRBJ1-1	CAWKGQGKGGAFF	TGTGCCTGGAAGGGACAGGGAAAGGGGGGAGCTTTCTTT
.	TRBD2	TRBV7-3	TRBJ2-5	CASSQKGGGGAPQETQYF	TGTGCCAGCAGTCAAAAGGGCGGGGGAGGCGCCCCCCAAGAGACCCAGTACTTC
.	TRBD1	TRBV9	TRBJ1-3	CASSVTGTGIGNTIYF	TGTGCCAGCAGCGTTACCGGGACAGGAATTGGAAACACCATATATTTT
.	.	TRBV30	TRBJ1-5	CAWSVGSGSQPQHF	TGTGCCTGGAGTGTGGGTAGTGGGAGTCAGCCCCAGCATTTT
.	.	TRBV7-6	TRBJ2-2	CASSSARGSTGELFF	TGTGCCAGCAGCTCCGCGAGGGGGAGCACCGGGGAGCTGTTTTTT
few	TRBD2	TRBV6-1	TRBJ2-1	CASSEVGLAGRGGYEQFF	TGTGCCAGCAGTGAAGTTGGACTAGCGGGCCGTGGGGGGTATGAGCAGTTCTTC
.	.	TRBV12-2	TRBJ1-2	CASRLAPSGDNYGYTF	TGTGCAAGTCGCTTAGCGCCTTCAGGGGATAACTATGGCTACACCTTC
.	.	TRBV7-2	TRBJ2-6	CASSQGSSGANVLTF	TGTGCCAGCTCTCAGGGAAGCTCTGGGGCCAACGTCCTGACTTTC
.	TRBD2	TRBV7-3	TRBJ2-5	CASSFGSGGALETQYF	TGTGCCAGCAGCTTCGGTAGCGGGGGGGCTTTGGAGACCCAGTACTTC
.	TRBD2	TRBV5-1	TRBJ2-5	CASSTGGVQETQYF	TGCGCCAGCAGCACGGGGGGTGTCCAAGAGACCCAGTACTTC
.	.	TRBV7-9	TRBJ2-7	CASSSHVAGYEQYF	TGTGCCAGCAGCTCACATGTCGCAGGGTACGAGCAGTACTTC
.	.	TRBV21-1	TRBJ1-1	CASSTTTGADTEAFF	TGTGCCAGCAGCACCACGACAGGGGCGGACACTGAAGCTTTCTTT
.	.	TRBV13	TRBJ1-1	CASSDRTVIEAFF	TGTGCCAGCAGCGACCGGACAGTAATTGAAGCTTTCTTT
few	TRBD2	TRBV16	TRBJ2-5	CASSQSLAGAVETQYF	TGTGCCAGCAGCCAATCGTTAGCGGGAGCCGTAGAGACCCAGTACTTC
.	.	TRBV7-9	TRBJ1-1	CSSTRGGGPEAFF	TGTTCCAGCACCCGGGGCGGGGGCCCTGAAGCTTTCTTT
.	.	TRBV7-9	TRBJ2-1	CASSSGDYNEQFF	TGTGCCAGCAGCTCGGGAGACTACAATGAGCAGTTCTTC
.	.	TRBV5-1	TRBJ1-1	CASSLGRDTEAFF	TGCGCCAGCAGCTTGGGCAGGGACACTGAAGCTTTCTTT
.	.	TRBV4-1	TRBJ2-2	CASSQGGGPSTGELFF	TGCGCCAGCAGCCAAGGGGGAGGCCCGAGCACCGGGGAGCTGTTTTTT
.	.	TRBV7-9	TRBJ1-2	CASSLESGAENGYTF	TGTGCCAGCAGCTTAGAGTCAGGGGCGGAGAATGGCTACACCTTC
.	.	TRBV5-4	TRBJ2-5	CASSLASSKETQYF	TGTGCCAGCAGCTTAGCCTCGAGTAAAGAGACCCAGTACTTC
few	TRBD1	TRBV7-9	TRBJ1-2	CASSIGTVYGYTF	TGTGCCAGCAGCATAGGGACAGTCTATGGCTACACCTTC
.	TRBD2	TRBV5-1	TRBJ2-1	CASSSGLAGPNNEQFF	TGCGCCAGCAGCTCTGGACTAGCGGGGCCTAACAATGAGCAGTTCTTC
.	.	TRBV7-4	TRBJ1-5	CASSLSGNQPQHF	TGTGCCAGCAGCTTGAGCGGCAATCAGCCCCAGCATTTT
.	.	TRBV13	TRBJ2-3	CASSRRTDTQYF	TGTGCCAGCAGCCGTCGGACAGATACGCAGTATTTT
.	.	TRBV9	TRBJ1-2	CASSVSGYGYTF	TGTGCCAGCAGCGTTTCCGGGTATGGCTACACCTTC
few	.	TRBV5-5	TRBJ1-1	CASTYGGLNTEAFF	TGTGCCAGCACCTACGGGGGGTTGAACACTGAAGCTTTCTTT
.	.	TRBV18	TRBJ2-4	CASSPIGAGLAKNIQYF	TGTGCCAGCTCACCAATTGGGGCAGGGTTAGCCAAAAACATTCAGTACTTC
.	TRBD2	TRBV15	TRBJ2-3	CATRLSGRDLDTQYF	TGTGCCACTCGACTTAGCGGGAGGGATTTAGATACGCAGTATTTT
.	TRBD2	TRBV6-1	TRBJ2-1	CASTPLAGGYNEQFF	TGTGCCAGCACTCCACTAGCGGGGGGCTACAATGAGCAGTTCTTC
.	.	TRBV11-3	TRBJ2-3	CASSLLADTQYF	TGTGCCAGCAGCTTACTAGCGGATACGCAGTATTTT
.	.	TRBV5-1	TRBJ1-1	CASSLDTGGNTEAFF	TGCGCCAGCAGCTTGGACACCGGGGGGAACACTGAAGCTTTCTTT
.	.	TRBV27	TRBJ2-7	CASSKDQGPLFQQYF	TGTGCCAGCAGTAAAGATCAGGGTCCGCTTTTCCAGCAGTACTTC
.	.	TRBV30	TRBJ1-1	CAWTPSALMNTEAFF	TGTGCCTGGACCCCTTCAGCGTTAATGAACACTGAAGCTTTCTTT
.	.	TRBV7-3	TRBJ2-5	CASSLGQLGTQYF	TGTGCCAGCAGCTTAGGACAGTTAGGGACCCAGTACTTC
.	.	TRBV7-6	TRBJ2-7	CASSYEGSDSEQYF	TGTGCCAGCAGCTACGAGGGTAGCGATAGCGAGCAGTACTTC
few	.	TRBV6-5	TRBJ1-6	CASRSLSSNSPLHF	TGTGCCAGCAGATCCCTATCGAGTAATTCACCCCTCCACTTT
.	TRBD1	TRBV15	TRBJ2-2	CATSRSRDRGQTGELFF	TGTGCCACCAGCAGAAGCCGGGACAGGGGGCAAACCGGGGAGCTGTTTTTT
once	.	TRBV19	TRBJ2-2	CASRDTNTGELFF	TGTGCCAGCCGGGACACGAACACCGGGGAGCTGTTTTTT
.	.	TRBV27	TRBJ2-3	CASSLRVQPVLDTQYF	TGTGCCAGCAGTTTACGTGTCCAACCGGTTTTAGATACGCAGTATTTT
once	TRBD2	TRBV2	TRBJ2-5	CASTGTSGRGTQYF	TGTGCCAGCACAGGGACTAGCGGGAGAGGGACCCAGTACTTC
.	.	TRBV19	TRBJ1-6	CASKVQVPNSPLHF	TGTGCCAGTAAGGTTCAGGTACCAAATTCACCCCTCCACTTT
.	TRBD1	TRBV30	TRBJ1-5	CAWSVTGAGNQPQHF	TGTGCCTGGAGTGTGACAGGGGCAGGGAATCAGCCCCAGCATTTT
.	TRBD2	TRBV28	TRBJ2-7	CAARSGTYEQYF	TGTGCCGCACGTAGCGGGACCTACGAGCAGTACTTC